This T cell receptor beta chain was observed in a study of T cell responses to AZD1222 COVID-19 vaccine. Between the trimmed V and J ends, which lost 4 bases and 2 bases, there was a span of 7 bases. Germline loops: CDR1 LGHNA, CDR2 YNFKEQ. The length of the CDR3 is 13 residues. Sequencing used immunoSEQ multiplex PCR; TCRdb keeps in-frame clones, though not all of them. There are roughly 200,000 clones in the sample; around nine tenths occur only once, and 3.6% lies in the top ten. The chain links TRBV4-2 to TRBJ2-3; D is ambiguous. Sequencing was performed on peripheral blood, taken 28 days after the second dose of the MenACWY control vaccine. This clonotype was sampled from an adult who received the MenACWY meningococcal vaccine as a control. CDR3 region: CASSPNPTDTQYF. DNA for the CDR3: TGTGCCAGCAGCCCGAATCCCACAGATACGCAGTATTTT.